One and the same sample provided the 31 T cell receptor beta chains below, sequenced in a study of cytomegalovirus exposure and HLA in healthy donors. 60 Vbeta and 13 Jbeta primers were used in PCR. The method was immunoSEQ multiplex PCR; TCRdb's version includes in-frame clones alone and lacks a portion of them. The table records more than 250,000 clones, 80% to 90% of them present only once. Sequenced material: PBMCs. The receptor set was obtained from a woman younger than 30 in good health and CMV-seronegative.

To note about this clone: Relative to the germline gene, one junction end is altered; a read error may explain this. V is TRBV6-1 and J is TRBJ1-1; D uncertain. This CDR3 spans 15 amino acids. CDR1 and CDR2 (germline): MNHNS, SASEGT. CDR3 loop: CAISESARRVAEAFF. The CDR3 coding sequence is TGTGCCATCAGTGAGTCAGCCCGGAGAGTAGCTGAAGCTTTCTTT.

The rearrangement uses TRBV30 and TRBJ1-1, with unresolved D. Germline lookup yields CDR1 GTSNPN and CDR2 SVGIG (reference sequence). Trimming took off 2 bases at V and 10 bases at J, with 11 bases between the two ends. This CDR3 contains 11 residues. DNA for the CDR3: TGTGCCTGGAGTTCTAGGGAGGGAGCTTTCTTT. Translation gives CAWSSREGAFF. Based on the CDR3 plus reference TRBV30 and TRBJ1-1, the full variable domain is SQTIHQWPATLVQPVGSPLSLECTVEGTSNPNLYWYRQAAGRGLQLLFYSVGIGQISSEVPQNLSASRPQDRQFILSSKKLLLSDSGFYLCAWSSREGAFFGQGTRLTVV.

The chain combines TRBV7-8 with TRBJ1-4; D is unresolved. The CDR3 sequence is 14 residues long. V lost 4 bases, J lost 8 bases, and 14 bases lay in between. Germline V gene lookup returns CDR1 SGHVS and CDR2 FQNEAQ. For the CDR3, the DNA is TGTGCCAGCAGCTCCAAGATCTTCGGGGAAAAACTGTTTTTT. Protein sequence: CASSSKIFGEKLFF.

The V call is TRBV5-4, the J call TRBJ2-3, with a tentative D call TRBD1 (6 bases). V lost 0 bases and J 6 bases, leaving 17 bases between the germline ends. The CDR3 totals 16 residues. CDR1 is SGHNT, CDR2 YYREEE, per germline (reference sequence). The CDR3 loop is CASSLASRGSADTQYF. Here the CDR3 DNA reads TGTGCCAGCAGCTTGGCGAGCAGGGGTTCCGCTGATACGCAGTATTTT.

CDR3: CAISENEGTGYTF. In DNA form, the CDR3 reads TGTGCCATCAGTGAGAACGAGGGTACCGGCTACACCTTC. V is TRBV10-3 and J is TRBJ1-2; no firm D call. This CDR3 contains 13 residues. Germline V gene lookup returns CDR1 ENHRY and CDR2 SYGVKD. The V end was cut by 2 bases, the J end by 8 bases, with 12 bases between.

This chain links TRBV6-6 with TRBJ2-5; D unresolved. The CDR3 sequence is 15 residues long. Between the trimmed V and J ends, which lost 8 bases and 5 bases, there was a span of 21 bases. Germline lookup yields CDR1 MNHNY and CDR2 SVGAGI (reference sequence). This chain's CDR3 is CASCTCLAGWETQYF. The CDR3 DNA is TGTGCCAGCTGTACCTGTCTGGCCGGGTGGGAGACCCAGTACTTC.

This clone was counted a single time. This chain joins TRBV11-2 and TRBJ1-2, with 8 positions matching TRBD1. V shed 1 base, J shed 1 base, and the junction held 2 bases outside the gene matches. CDR1 and CDR2 (germline): SGHAT, FQNNGV. This CDR3 has 15 residues. CDR3 protein: CASSLGQGLNYGYTF. The CDR3 DNA sequence: TGTGCCAGCAGCTTAGGACAGGGGCTTAACTATGGCTACACCTTC.

J is TRBJ2-1 and V is TRBV9; 9 bases match TRBD2. The CDR3 loop spans 13 amino acids. Germline V gene lookup returns CDR1 SGDLS and CDR2 YYNGEE. Trimming took 7 bases from V and 8 from J; bases not matched to a gene: 7. The CDR3 bases are TGTGCCAGCGCGCGGGGGGGAGGGTATGAGCAGTTCTTC. Translating gives CASARGGGYEQFF.

V gene TRBV5-5 combines with J gene TRBJ2-7, with D maybe TRBD1 (6 bases). The CDR3 runs 11 residues. Trimming shortened V by 5 bases and J by 6 bases, and 9 bases separated the two germline ends. Looked up from germline, CDR1 is SGHKS and CDR2 is YYEKEE (reference sequence). As DNA, the CDR3 is TGTGCCAGCAGACAGGGTTCCGAGCAGTACTTC. Amino acids: CASRQGSEQYF.

The gene calls are TRBV5-6 and TRBJ2-2; 9 bases are shared with TRBD1. The CDR3 has 17 amino acids. The V and J ends lost 2 bases and 0 bases, in that order; junction bases with no gene match: 5. Germline V gene sequence: CDR1 SGHDT, CDR2 YYEEEE. The CDR3: CASSFPTGGSNTGELFF. DNA of the CDR3: TGTGCCAGCAGCTTTCCAACAGGGGGCTCGAACACCGGGGAGCTGTTTTTT.

This clone is a singleton in its sample. This chain links TRBV5-6 with TRBJ1-2; 9 bases agree with TRBD1. The CDR3 has 14 amino acids. Germline V gene sequence: CDR1 SGHDT, CDR2 YYEEEE. V was pared by 3 bases and J by 2 bases, with 2 bases of the junction left unmatched. As DNA, the CDR3 is TGTGCCAGCAGCTACGGGACAGGGAACTATGGCTACACCTTC. Amino acids: CASSYGTGNYGYTF.

A single count supports this clone. The J gene is TRBJ1-3, the V gene TRBV11-2; no reliable D call. CDR1 and CDR2 from the germline V gene are SGHAT and FQNNGV. V was clipped by 2 bases and J by 2 bases, with 13 bases between them. This CDR3 has 16 residues. DNA for the CDR3: TGTGCCAGCAGCTTACGAGGCCAGAGAACTGGAAACACCATATATTTT. Its protein product is CASSLRGQRTGNTIYF.

V and J are TRBV29-1 and TRBJ2-5, with TRBD2 as a possible D gene (6 bases). V lost 5 bases, J lost 2 bases, and 12 bases lay in between. The CDR3 runs to 13 residues. The germline CDR1 and CDR2 sequences are SQVTM and ANQGSEA. The CDR3 coding sequence is TGCAGCGTTTTTGCGGGATTACAAGAGACCCAGTACTTC. Protein: CSVFAGLQETQYF.

This chain uses TRBV27 with TRBJ1-3, with 8 positions matching TRBD1. The CDR3 runs 17 residues. Trimming removed 5 bases from V and 3 bases from J; junction bases left unmatched: 12. From germline, CDR1 is MNHEY and CDR2 SMNVEV (reference sequence). The CDR3 sequence is CASSPGQDWGYGNTIYF. The CDR3 DNA is TGTGCCAGCAGTCCGGGACAGGATTGGGGATATGGAAACACCATATATTTT.

This clone was recorded only once. The chain carries TRBV15 and TRBJ2-1; D remains ambiguous. The CDR3 covers 14 residues. The germline gives CDR1 LNHNV, CDR2 YYDKDF (reference sequence). The V and J ends lost 1 base and 5 bases respectively, with 9 bases between them. As DNA, the CDR3 is TGTGCCACCAGCAGAGGCACGACTGACAATGAGCAGTTCTTC. Translated, it gives CATSRGTTDNEQFF.

The chain employs TRBV7-9 and TRBJ2-7; 8 bases are shared with TRBD1. The CDR3 length is 16 residues. V lost 1 base to trimming and J lost 7 bases; unmatched junction nucleotides: 12. Germline CDR1 and CDR2: SEHNR and FQNEAQ (reference sequence). The CDR3 spells CASSLGLTLGQVEQYF. CDR3 in DNA: TGTGCCAGCAGCTTAGGGCTTACCTTGGGACAGGTAGAGCAGTACTTC.

The chain combines TRBV23-1 with TRBJ1-2, with D perhaps matching TRBD1 (5 bases). TRBV23-1 is an ORF, and what it does is uncertain. This CDR3 contains 16 residues. With 2 bases removed from V and 4 bases from J, the gap between germline ends came to 17 bases. CDR3 protein: CASSQPQVGPVYGYTF. The CDR3 DNA is TGCGCCAGCAGTCAACCGCAGGTGGGGCCTGTCTATGGCTACACCTTC.

V is TRBV2 and J is TRBJ1-2; perhaps TRBD1 as D (6 bases). The CDR3 is made up of 15 amino acids. V was cut by 4 bases and J by 5 bases, with 17 bases left in between. Per germline, CDR1 SNHLY and CDR2 FYNNEI. The chain's CDR3 is CASSVRDTLLYGYTF. Here the CDR3 DNA reads TGTGCCAGCAGTGTCCGGGACACCCTGTTATATGGCTACACCTTC.

The rearrangement joins TRBV27 to TRBJ1-2, with TRBD1 identical over 11 bases. Trimming took 4 bases from V and 7 from J; bases not matched to a gene: 8. This CDR3 spans 15 amino acids. The germline CDR1 and CDR2 sequences are MNHEY and SMNVEV (reference sequence). CDR3: CASSYGTGGFGGYTF. In nucleotides, the CDR3 is TGTGCCAGCAGTTACGGGACAGGGGGTTTCGGTGGCTACACCTTC.

This clone has just one count. The chain links TRBV29-1 to TRBJ1-5, with unresolved D. CDR3 length: 13 residues. Deletions cut 0 bases from V and 6 bases from J, with 9 bases between. Germline V gene lookup returns CDR1 SQVTM and CDR2 ANQGSEA. The CDR3 is CSVEDGSGQPQHF. The CDR3 DNA reads TGCAGCGTTGAAGATGGGAGCGGTCAGCCCCAGCATTTT.

The chain is built from TRBV13 and TRBJ2-1; 11 bases map to TRBD2. Germline assignment: CDR1 PRHDT and CDR2 FYEKMQ (reference sequence). V lost 6 bases to trimming and J lost 6 bases; unmatched junction nucleotides: 7. The CDR3 totals 15 residues. CDR3: CASSYGTSGSNEQFF. The CDR3 nucleotides read TGTGCCAGCAGTTACGGGACTAGCGGCAGCAATGAGCAGTTCTTC. The full variable domain, with the rest looked up from reference TRBV13 and TRBJ2-1, is AAGVIQSPRHLIKEKRETATLKCYPIPRHDTVYWYQQGPGQDPQFLISFYEKMQSDKGSIPDRFSAQQFSDYHSELNMSSLELGDSALYFCASSYGTSGSNEQFFGPGTRLTVL.

The chain carries TRBV11-2 and TRBJ2-5; possible D gene TRBD2, 6 bases. The germline V gene has CDR1 SGHAT and CDR2 FQNNGV. The CDR3 runs to 16 residues. V was pared by 1 base and J by 5 bases, with 17 bases between. CDR3 loop: CASSLVLGLSGETQYF. CDR3 in DNA: TGTGCCAGCAGCTTAGTGCTGGGACTTTCGGGGGAGACCCAGTACTTC. Supplemented by reference TRBV11-2 and TRBJ2-5, the full variable domain reads EAGVAQSPRYKIIEKRQSVAFWCNPISGHATLYWYQQILGQGPKLLIQFQNNGVVDDSQLPKDRFSAERLKGVDSTLKIQPAKLEDSAVYLCASSLVLGLSGETQYFGPGTRLLVL.

This clone appeared a single time. The chain carries TRBV9 and TRBJ1-1, with 8 bases matching TRBD1. This CDR3 has 16 residues. Germline V lookup: CDR1 SGDLS, CDR2 YYNGEE. V was pared by 4 bases and J by 4 bases, with 12 bases of the junction left unmatched. The CDR3 reads CASSSSPTGVSTEAFF. The CDR3 bases are TGTGCCAGCAGCTCTAGCCCGACAGGGGTCTCCACTGAAGCTTTCTTT.

This clone is a singleton in its sample. This chain joins TRBV11-2 and TRBJ2-1, with TRBD2 identical over 14 bases. The V gene end was trimmed by 3 bases and the J gene end by 7 bases; junction bases not matched to a gene: 5. The CDR3 extends over 16 amino acids. Germline CDR1 and CDR2: SGHAT and FQNNGV. The CDR3 DNA follows: TGTGCCAGCAGCTTCCGGACTAGCGGGGGGTATAATGAGCAGTTCTTC. It specifies CASSFRTSGGYNEQFF.

CDR3 protein: CASSNGGRNSPLHF. The CDR3 DNA follows: TGTGCCAGTAGTAACGGGGGTCGTAATTCACCCCTCCACTTT. The chain joins TRBV19 to TRBJ1-6, with D possibly matching TRBD1 (5 bases). Germline V lookup: CDR1 LNHDA, CDR2 SQIVND (reference sequence). V shed 4 bases and J shed 6 bases, with 10 bases lying between them. CDR3 length: 14 amino acids.

This chain connects TRBV6-1 to TRBJ2-5; 10 bases are shared with TRBD2. V trimming: 4 bases; J trimming: 5 bases; junction bases outside the gene matches: 7. The germline V gene has CDR1 MNHNS and CDR2 SASEGT. The CDR3 spans 15 residues. The CDR3 loop is CASSAQRGGGETQYF. CDR3 nucleotides: TGTGCCAGCAGTGCCCAGCGGGGGGGCGGCGAGACCCAGTACTTC.

V usage is TRBV5-1 and J usage is TRBJ2-3; 8 nucleotides line up with TRBD2. V lost 4 bases and J lost 2; bases outside the gene matches: 6. Per the germline V gene, CDR1 is SGHRS and CDR2 is YFSETQ. The CDR3 consists of 15 residues. CDR3 sequence reads: CASSRTSPHTDTQYF. The CDR3 DNA reads as TGCGCCAGCAGCCGGACTAGCCCCCACACAGATACGCAGTATTTT.

V is TRBV18 and J is TRBJ1-4, with 7 positions matching TRBD1. V shed 2 bases, J shed 5 bases, and the junction held 2 bases outside the gene matches. Germline V CDR1 and CDR2: KGHSH, LQKENI. The CDR3 runs to 14 residues. CDR3 sequence (DNA): TGTGCCAGCTCACCAGGGACAGTCAATGAAAAACTGTTTTTT. Its protein product is CASSPGTVNEKLFF.

This chain links TRBV10-3 with TRBJ2-3, with 9 bases aligning to TRBD1. CDR3 size: 12 residues. CDR1 and CDR2 from the germline V gene are ENHRY and SYGVKD. J lost 4 bases, V lost 10 bases, and 3 bases had no gene match. As DNA, the CDR3 is TGTGCCACCGGGACAGGGCCAGATACGCAGTATTTT. Encoded protein: CATGTGPDTQYF.

This chain links TRBV6-6 with TRBJ1-1, with 9 bases fitting TRBD1. Trimming at V came to 5 bases and at J to 11 bases, leaving 3 bases not matched to a gene. The length of the CDR3 is 11 residues. The germline gives CDR1 MNHNY, CDR2 SVGAGI (reference sequence). As DNA, the CDR3 is TGTGCCAGCAGTACAGGGGGCTCGGCTTTCTTT. As protein: CASSTGGSAFF.

V gene TRBV9 combines with J gene TRBJ1-1; possibly TRBD1 for D (6 bases). The CDR3 runs to 14 residues. Trimming took off 2 bases at V and 0 bases at J, with 8 bases between the two ends. Germline V lookup: CDR1 SGDLS, CDR2 YYNGEE. CDR3 protein: CASSVRGLNTEAFF. CDR3 bases: TGTGCCAGCAGCGTCAGGGGCCTGAACACTGAAGCTTTCTTT.